The 32 T cell receptor beta chains below come from one sample, sequenced in a study of shared clonotypes between healthy human individuals. Repertoires were generated with immunoSEQ multiplex PCR, while TCRdb's copy carries only in-frame clones and drops some. There are around 510,000 clones in the sample; approximately 95% occur only once, and 0.05% to 0.07% lies in the top ten. Sequencing was performed on naive CD4+ T cells sorted from blood. Subset of the sample: CD45RA+ positively selected. The receptors here all came from a woman in her twenties or thirties in good health.

To note about this clone: Other nucleotide sequences in the sample specify the same CDR3. This chain connects TRBV28 to TRBJ2-7, with unresolved D. Germline CDR1 is MDHEN and CDR2 is SYDVKM. V gave up 5 bases and J gave up 4 bases, with 6 bases separating them. CDR3 size: 11 residues. The CDR3 nucleotides are TGTGCCAGCAGTGGAGTATACGAGCAGTACTTC. It translates to CASSGVYEQYF.

The rearrangement links TRBV7-9 to TRBJ2-7, with 10 bases fitting TRBD2. CDR3 length: 14 residues. Trimming removed 6 bases from V and 5 bases from J; junction bases left unmatched: 7. Germline V CDR1 and CDR2: SEHNR, FQNEAQ (reference sequence). In DNA, the CDR3 is TGTGCCAGCAGTCTAGCGGGAGAGGGGAACGAGCAGTACTTC. This gives the protein CASSLAGEGNEQYF.

This clone was picked up one time. The rearrangement links TRBV12-5 to TRBJ2-1, with 10 bases that match TRBD2. The germline gives CDR1 LGHNT, CDR2 FRNRAP. The CDR3 has 15 amino acids. Trimming cost V 2 bases and J 9 bases; bases outside gene matches: 7. In DNA, the CDR3 is TGTGCTAGTGGTTTGAGACTAGCGGGCGGTGGTGAGCAGTTCTTC. Its translation is CASGLRLAGGGEQFF.

This chain uses TRBV6-5 with TRBJ2-1, with a possible D match to TRBD1 (6 bases). The CDR3 length is 12 residues. CDR1 is MNHEY and CDR2 is SVGAGI in the germline V gene. The V gene lost 10 bases and the J gene lost 8 bases, with 15 bases spanning the gap. The CDR3 loop reads CATNRETDEQFF. Here the CDR3 DNA reads TGTGCCACCAACAGGGAGACCGATGAGCAGTTCTTC.

The chain has TRBV9 and TRBJ2-3, with D maybe TRBD2 (6 bases). Germline lookup yields CDR1 SGDLS and CDR2 YYNGEE. Trimming removed 3 bases from V and 1 base from J, with 27 bases in between. CDR3 length: 20 residues. The CDR3 protein is CASSGHRGSGYLRGTDTQYF. The CDR3 bases are TGTGCCAGCAGCGGACACCGGGGTAGCGGATACCTTAGGGGCACAGATACGCAGTATTTT.

The chain joins TRBV7-9 to TRBJ1-4; D remains ambiguous. The CDR3 sequence is 12 residues long. Germline CDR1 reads SEHNR; CDR2 reads FQNEAQ (reference sequence). Trimming cost V 0 bases and J 12 bases, with 8 bases left between them. In nucleotides, the CDR3 is TGTGCCAGCAGCTTAGCAGGATTAGAACTGTTTTTT. It codes for CASSLAGLELFF.

The chain joins TRBV6-6 to TRBJ1-5, with TRBD1 as a possible D gene (5 bases). Germline V gene data show CDR1 as MNHNY and CDR2 as SVGAGI (reference sequence). Trimming removed 5 bases at V and 6 bases at J, with 11 bases between. This CDR3 has 13 amino acids. CDR3 nucleotide sequence: TGTGCCAGCAGTCCGGGGGGAGCTCAGCCCCAGCATTTT. As protein: CASSPGGAQPQHF.

The chain uses TRBV4-2 and TRBJ2-7; 7 bases fit TRBD1. CDR3 size: 15 residues. With V trimmed by 3 bases and J by 0 bases, 5 bases remained unmatched. Germline V gives CDR1 LGHNA, CDR2 YNFKEQ. The CDR3 loop reads CASSHRDSGSYEQYF. CDR3 bases: TGTGCCAGCAGCCACCGGGACAGCGGCTCCTACGAGCAGTACTTC.

The rearrangement joins TRBV28 to TRBJ1-5; weak D call: TRBD1 (5 bases). V lost 3 bases and J 3 bases, leaving 9 bases between the germline ends. This CDR3 comprises 14 residues. Per germline, CDR1 MDHEN and CDR2 SYDVKM. The CDR3 protein is CASSFDSHNQPQHF. CDR3 DNA: TGTGCCAGCAGTTTTGACAGCCACAATCAGCCCCAGCATTTT.

This chain links TRBV11-3 with TRBJ2-7; 7 bases match TRBD2. Per germline, CDR1 SGHNT and CDR2 YENEEA. J gave up 2 bases and V 5 bases, and 6 bases lay outside the gene matches. The CDR3 sequence is 14 residues long. CDR3 protein: CASSRSGTTYEQYF. The CDR3 DNA is TGTGCCAGCAGCCGGAGCGGGACCACCTACGAGCAGTACTTC.

CDR3 in DNA: TGTGCCAGCAGTGGGACAGGGTGGGTTGGCACTGAAGCTTTCTTT. It codes for CASSGTGWVGTEAFF. The V and J genes are TRBV28 and TRBJ1-1; 9 positions match TRBD1. Germline V CDR1 and CDR2: MDHEN, SYDVKM. V lost 5 bases and J lost 4; bases outside the gene matches: 8. This CDR3 is built from 15 residues.

The chain joins TRBV15 to TRBJ1-2; D unresolved. This CDR3 is built from 15 residues. V was trimmed by 0 bases and J by 2 bases, leaving 10 bases between them. Germline CDR1 is LNHNV and CDR2 is YYDKDF (reference sequence). The CDR3 sequence is CATSRDRSPNYGYTF. CDR3 nucleotides: TGTGCCACCAGCAGAGATCGATCACCCAACTATGGCTACACCTTC.

The CDR3 loop is CASSDRRGLIQPQHF. The CDR3 DNA sequence: TGTGCCAGCAGTGATAGGCGGGGGTTGATTCAGCCCCAGCATTTT. The genes are TRBV2 and TRBJ1-5, with D tentatively TRBD1 (5 bases). Trimming pared 3 bases from V and 6 bases from J, leaving 15 bases between. From germline, CDR1 is SNHLY and CDR2 FYNNEI. This CDR3 region has 15 residues.

The chain has TRBV7-9 and TRBJ2-5; no firm D call. The J call may be faulty, since TRBJ2-7 better matches the DNA end. This CDR3 comprises 14 residues. From germline, CDR1 is SEHNR and CDR2 FQNEAQ (reference sequence). The CDR3 is CASSLVQTINEQYF. The CDR3 DNA sequence: TGTGCCAGCAGCTTAGTGCAGACAATCAACGAGCAGTACTTC.

This chain joins TRBV14 and TRBJ2-7; TRBD1 might be the D (6 bases). Germline CDR1 reads SGHDN; CDR2 reads FVKESK. V was shortened by 3 bases and J by 3 bases, with 12 bases between the two germline ends. CDR3 length: 14 amino acids. CDR3 sequence: CASSQNRDNYEQYF. CDR3 DNA sequence: TGTGCCAGCAGCCAGAACCGGGACAACTACGAGCAGTACTTC.

The gene calls are TRBV18 and TRBJ2-1; D is unclear. The germline V and J ends were trimmed by 6 bases and 8 bases, with 20 bases remaining between them. This CDR3 is built from 15 residues. Germline CDR1 KGHSH, CDR2 LQKENI. The CDR3 coding sequence is TGTGCCAGCTCCCCATGGCCCCGGGTTAGCTATGAGCAGTTCTTC. This gives the protein CASSPWPRVSYEQFF.

The V call is TRBV6-5, the J call TRBJ2-2; D unresolved. Trimming removed 0 bases from V and 4 bases from J, with 12 bases in between. CDR1 is MNHEY, CDR2 SVGAGI, per germline. This CDR3 spans 16 amino acids. The DNA for the CDR3 is TGTGCCAGCAGTTACTCGGACGGGCTGCCCACCGGGGAGCTGTTTTTT. It yields the protein CASSYSDGLPTGELFF.

V is TRBV18 and J is TRBJ2-7; 8 positions match TRBD2. This CDR3 region has 18 residues. V lost 2 bases and J lost 3; bases outside the gene matches: 15. Germline V lookup: CDR1 KGHSH, CDR2 LQKENI. Here the CDR3 reads CASSPTGVVAGTHYEQYF. CDR3 bases: TGTGCCAGCTCACCAACCGGCGTGGTAGCGGGAACCCACTACGAGCAGTACTTC. The whole variable domain, filled in from reference TRBV18 and TRBJ2-7, reads NAGVMQNPRHLVRRRGQEARLRCSPMKGHSHVYWYRQLPEEGLKFMVYLQKENIIDESGMPKERFSAEFPKEGPSILRIQQVVRGDSAAYFCASSPTGVVAGTHYEQYFGPGTRLTVT.

For the CDR3, the DNA is TGTGCCAGCAGCCTCCTAGCGGATATTTCCGAGACCCAGTACTTC. As protein: CASSLLADISETQYF. The chain uses TRBV7-9 and TRBJ2-5; 7 nucleotides align to TRBD2. CDR3 length: 15 residues. The germline CDR1 and CDR2 sequences are SEHNR and FQNEAQ (reference sequence). The V segment lost 5 bases and the J segment 5 bases; nucleotides outside the gene matches: 11.

CDR3 coding DNA: TGTGCCAGCAGCTTATTCGCGGCCGAGCAGTACTTC. Protein product: CASSLFAAEQYF. The rearrangement links TRBV5-6 to TRBJ2-7; no clear D gene. The CDR3 covers 12 residues. Per the germline V gene, CDR1 is SGHDT and CDR2 is YYEEEE. V was clipped by 2 bases and J by 6 bases, with 9 bases between them.

The CDR3 protein is CASRGAGDTQYF. The CDR3 coding sequence is TGCGCCAGCAGGGGCGCGGGAGATACGCAGTATTTT. The chain links TRBV10-1 to TRBJ2-3; TRBD2 is a possible D gene (5 bases). The CDR3 totals 12 residues. CDR1 and CDR2 from the germline V gene are WNHNN and SYGVQD (reference sequence). V dropped 6 bases and J dropped 5 bases, with 9 bases sitting between them.

This clone appeared once. This chain links TRBV6-6 with TRBJ2-5, with TRBD2 identical over 7 bases. This CDR3 is 15 amino acids long. Germline lookup yields CDR1 MNHNY and CDR2 SVGAGI (reference sequence). V lost 4 bases, J lost 2 bases, and 7 bases stayed unmatched. As DNA, the CDR3 is TGTGCCAGCAGTTCCGTGACTAGCACACAAGAGACCCAGTACTTC. It is translated as CASSSVTSTQETQYF.

This clone appeared once. The genes are TRBV6-5 and TRBJ2-5; 7 bases are shared with TRBD2. The germline V gene has CDR1 MNHEY and CDR2 SVGAGI. With 5 bases clipped from V and 5 bases from J, the junction kept 8 bases outside the gene matches. The CDR3 spans 14 residues. CDR3: CASSRGVSRETQYF. DNA of the CDR3: TGTGCCAGCAGTCGGGGGGTTAGTAGGGAGACCCAGTACTTC.

Here the CDR3 reads CASGHSTDTQYF. Written as DNA, the CDR3 is TGTGCCAGCGGACATAGCACAGATACGCAGTATTTT. J is TRBJ2-3 and V is TRBV11-2; maybe TRBD1 (5 bases). The CDR3 contains 12 residues. The germline CDR1 and CDR2 sequences are SGHAT and FQNNGV. Trimming shortened V by 8 bases and J by 0 bases, and 6 bases separated the two germline ends.

This rearrangement joins TRBV11-2 to TRBJ2-3; no firm D call. This CDR3 has 13 amino acids. From germline, CDR1 is SGHAT and CDR2 FQNNGV. Trimming took 5 bases from V and 5 from J, leaving 11 bases between them. Written as DNA, the CDR3 is TGTGCCAGCAGCCTTATAGTCCAAGATACGCAGTATTTT. Amino acids: CASSLIVQDTQYF.

The chain employs TRBV7-9 and TRBJ2-5; D possibly uses TRBD1 or TRBD2 (5 bases each). The CDR3 runs 15 residues. V was shortened by 4 bases and J by 11 bases, with 23 bases between the two germline ends. Germline CDR1 SEHNR, CDR2 FQNEAQ (reference sequence). The CDR3 coding sequence is TGTGCCAGCAGCTCCCCTACGGGACGAGCGGAAAGGCAGTACTTC. Translation gives CASSSPTGRAERQYF.

The V gene is TRBV27, the J gene TRBJ2-7; 9 positions agree with TRBD2. V shed 0 bases and J 4 bases; nucleotides not matched to a gene: 13. This CDR3 is 18 amino acids long. CDR1 and CDR2 from the germline V gene are MNHEY and SMNVEV (reference sequence). The CDR3 loop reads CASSLSPWGAGGGYEQYF. The CDR3 DNA is TGTGCCAGCAGTTTATCTCCGTGGGGAGCGGGAGGTGGTTACGAGCAGTACTTC.

The chain combines TRBV28 with TRBJ2-5, with D possibly being TRBD1 (6 bases). Germline V lookup: CDR1 MDHEN, CDR2 SYDVKM. This CDR3 is built from 13 residues. V was pared by 8 bases and J by 2 bases, with 12 bases between. CDR3 region: CASSTGPQETQYF. In nucleotides, the CDR3 is TGTGCCAGCTCGACAGGTCCTCAAGAGACCCAGTACTTC.

The V gene is TRBV7-9, the J gene TRBJ2-2; no firm D call. Germline lookup yields CDR1 SEHNR and CDR2 FQNEAQ (reference sequence). V was clipped by 3 bases and J by 1 base, with 6 bases between them. CDR3 size: 14 residues. This CDR3 reads CASSFQQNTGELFF. In nucleotides, the CDR3 is TGTGCCAGCAGCTTCCAGCAGAACACCGGGGAGCTGTTTTTT.

In this sample, this clone turned up once. The V call is TRBV6-4, the J call TRBJ2-1, with TRBD1 identical over 12 bases. The germline CDR1 and CDR2 sequences are MRHNA and SNTAGT. The J segment lost 7 bases and the V segment lost 3 bases, leaving 10 bases of the junction unmatched. This CDR3 has 17 amino acids. The CDR3 DNA reads as TGTGCCAGCAGTGATGGGACAGGGGGCAATCTTGGTAATGAGCAGTTCTTC. It encodes CASSDGTGGNLGNEQFF.

About this clone itself: The sample contains more than one DNA sequence encoding this CDR3. V usage is TRBV28 and J usage is TRBJ1-1; D uncertain. This CDR3 contains 13 residues. Trimming left V 6 bases short and J 3 bases short, with 11 bases between. CDR1 and CDR2 (germline): MDHEN, SYDVKM. The CDR3 DNA follows: TGTGCCAGCAGCCTGGATGGGGACACTGAAGCTTTCTTT. Translated: CASSLDGDTEAFF.

The rearrangement uses TRBV6-6 and TRBJ2-7; 12 bases align to TRBD2. This CDR3 region has 15 residues. Germline V lookup: CDR1 MNHNY, CDR2 SVGAGI (reference sequence). The J segment lost 7 bases and the V segment lost 0 bases, leaving 4 bases of the junction unmatched. CDR3 nucleotide sequence: TGTGCCAGCAGTTACTCGACTAGCGGGAGTAAAGAGCAGTACTTC. Translating it yields CASSYSTSGSKEQYF.